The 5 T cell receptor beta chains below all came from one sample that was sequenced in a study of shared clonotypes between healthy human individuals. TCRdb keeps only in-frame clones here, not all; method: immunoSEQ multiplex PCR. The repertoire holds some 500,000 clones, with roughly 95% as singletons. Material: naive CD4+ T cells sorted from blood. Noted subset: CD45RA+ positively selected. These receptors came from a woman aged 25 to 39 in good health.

CDR3 sequence reads: CASSIMQDGEQFF. The CDR3 region has the DNA TGTGCCAGTAGTATTATGCAGGACGGTGAGCAGTTCTTC. This chain links TRBV19 with TRBJ2-1, with no clear D. The CDR3 totals 13 residues. Germline V gives CDR1 LNHDA, CDR2 SQIVND (reference sequence). Trimming removed 3 bases from V and 9 bases from J, with 12 bases in between.

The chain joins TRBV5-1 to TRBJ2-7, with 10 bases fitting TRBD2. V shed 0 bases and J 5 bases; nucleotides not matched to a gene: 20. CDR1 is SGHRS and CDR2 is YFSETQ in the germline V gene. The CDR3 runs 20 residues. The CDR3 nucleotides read TGCGCCAGCAGCTTGGGACCGGTGGGACAGTACGGGCTAGCGGGAGACGAGCAGTACTTC. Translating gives CASSLGPVGQYGLAGDEQYF.

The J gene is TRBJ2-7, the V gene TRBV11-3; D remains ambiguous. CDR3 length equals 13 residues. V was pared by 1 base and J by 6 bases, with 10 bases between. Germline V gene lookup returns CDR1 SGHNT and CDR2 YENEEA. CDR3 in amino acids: CASSLGIEGEQYF. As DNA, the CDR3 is TGTGCCAGCAGCTTAGGCATAGAAGGCGAGCAGTACTTC.

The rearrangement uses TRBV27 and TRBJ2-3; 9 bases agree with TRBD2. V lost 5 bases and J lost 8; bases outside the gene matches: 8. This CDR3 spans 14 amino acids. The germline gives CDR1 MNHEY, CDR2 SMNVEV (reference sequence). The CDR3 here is CASSPSGTSPTQYF. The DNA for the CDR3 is TGTGCCAGCAGTCCGTCCGGGACTAGCCCTACGCAGTATTTT.

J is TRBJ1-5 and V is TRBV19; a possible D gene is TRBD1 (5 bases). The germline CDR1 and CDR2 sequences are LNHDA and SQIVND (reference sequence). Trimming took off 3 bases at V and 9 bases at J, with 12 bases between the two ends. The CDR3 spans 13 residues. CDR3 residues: CASSIREERPQHF. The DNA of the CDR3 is TGTGCCAGTAGTATCAGGGAAGAACGGCCCCAGCATTTT. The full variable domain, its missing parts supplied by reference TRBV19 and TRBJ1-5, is DGGITQSPKYLFRKEGQNVTLSCEQNLNHDAMYWYRQDPGQGLRLIYYSQIVNDFQKGDIAEGYSVSREKKESFPLTVTSAQKNPTAFYLCASSIREERPQHFGDGTRLSIL.